The 4 T cell receptor beta chains listed next were all sequenced from one sample in a study of blood T cells in healthy people across ages. Sample-barcoded 5' priming and a J-beta primer mix drove a second PCR of roughly 7 to 11 cycles. TCRdb recomputed calls from the 5' RACE reads with MiXCR, one row per CDR3 protein. Here the sample spans about 1.8 million distinct CDR3 sequences, around 48% being singletons. Specimen: blood. These receptors all come from a woman between 35 and 50 years old in good health.

The J gene is TRBJ1-1, the V gene TRBV2; no definite D call. V was trimmed by 0 bases and J by 1 base, leaving 3 bases between them. Germline V lookup: CDR1 SNHLY, CDR2 FYNNEI. The CDR3 covers 13 residues. The chain's CDR3 is CASSEATNTEAFF. The CDR3 nucleotides are TGTGCCAGCAGTGAAGCGACGAACACTGAAGCTTTCTTT.

The sample holds a few counts of this clonotype. This sequence joins TRBV12-3 or TRBV12-4 and TRBJ1-6; 9 bases line up with TRBD1. V shed 7 bases, J shed 7 bases, and the junction held 5 bases outside the gene matches. The length of the CDR3 is 14 residues. The CDR3: CASTTTGGNSPLHF. DNA of the CDR3: TGTGCCAGCACCACGACAGGGGGGAATTCACCCCTCCACTTT.

V and J are TRBV9 and TRBJ2-1; D is perhaps TRBD1 (5 bases). Germline CDR1 SGDLS, CDR2 YYNGEE. Trimming left V 0 bases short and J 10 bases short, with 14 bases between. The CDR3 totals 14 residues. CDR3 bases: TGTGCCAGCAGCGTAGAGGGGCTGGTCGGGGAGCAGTTCTTC. This codes for CASSVEGLVGEQFF. The complete variable domain, with remaining parts taken from reference TRBV9 and TRBJ2-1, reads DSGVTQTPKHLITATGQRVTLRCSPRSGDLSVYWYQQSLDQGLQFLIQYYNGEERAKGNILERFSAQQFPDLHSELNLSSLELGDSALYFCASSVEGLVGEQFFGPGTRLTVL.

The chain couples TRBV20-1 to TRBJ2-7; maybe TRBD1 (6 bases). Germline V CDR1 and CDR2: DFQATT, SNEGSKA (reference sequence). The V end lost 6 bases, the J end lost 0 bases, and 15 bases lay between the germline ends. This CDR3 region has 14 residues. CDR3 residues: CSAPPTGVSYEQYF. CDR3 DNA: TGCAGTGCCCCCCCGACAGGAGTCTCCTACGAGCAGTACTTC.